This TCR beta chain was documented in a study of CD8 T cells in Susac syndrome (dated by TCRdb to the late 2010s). Context from the whole study: Whether CD8+ T cell activation and differentiation in Susac syndrome was antigen driven was tested using repertoire sequencing. The clonality of the CD8+ T cell repertoire was compared across over 9 healthy donors, some 14 Susac syndrome patients and around 16 multiple sclerosis patients. General study outcomes and caveats: The number of individuals in the TCR sequencing and HLA analysis was acknowledged as relatively small.

Looking up the germline V gene (reference sequence) yields CDR1 MNHEY and CDR2 SMNVEV. Including cysteine and phenylalanine, the CDR3 has 16 amino acids. Of the read, only the CDR3 DNA is kept; its 48 bases are in frame from base 1. V has 5 bases trimmed and J has 8 bases trimmed; junction bases matching no gene number 12. Only one count was recorded for this clonotype. Its antigen is still unknown. No much larger clone exists at a distance of one base, and base qualities are not known. One read alone lends weak support. RNA was extracted with the RNeasy kit and about 0.5 to 1 ug was reverse transcribed using random hexamers. The immunoSEQ multiplex PCR assay, covering 54 Vbeta and 13 Jbeta segments, was used to amplify TCR beta CDR3 regions. Bias from PCR amplification was corrected by using a synthetic template baseline for primer optimization and for computational correction. On the study's bioinformatics: Reads were annotated to V, D and J genes per IMGT and analyzed with immunoSEQ Analyzer, keeping only productive sequences. Clonality was computed as one minus Shannon entropy normalized by log2 of the number of productive unique sequences. Public and private clones were assessed among the 100 most prevalent clones of each patient and control. A clone was defined as Susac-specific if it was absent from the healthy and MS cohorts, from 1052 published viral clones and from other ImmuneACCESS disease sequences. TCRdb trimmed public reads at Q25 via fastp, called clones via MiXCR and kept in-frame beta chains. Each CDR3 protein gets just one entry, which takes the most common genes and DNA from the rows behind it. The V and J calls follow TCRdb's processing rather than the paper's. For this sample the table gives a few hundred thousand distinct CDR3 sequences, of which roughly 84% were detected only once. Approximately 0.11% of the sample is in the top ten clones.

Peripheral blood CD8+ and CD4+ T cells from healthy donors, Susac syndrome patients and multiple sclerosis patients were profiled using high-throughput TCR beta sequencing. The multiple sclerosis controls were treatment-naive patients who had stable or active relapsing-remitting disease and met the revised McDonald criteria. Bulk CD8+ and CD4+ T cells were purified by magnetic negative isolation, whereas CD8+ TEMRA cells were enriched by FACS. Blood was drawn into EDTA tubes, processed within 24 hours, and PBMCs were isolated by density gradient centrifugation. PBMCs destined for TCR sequencing were cryopreserved in liquid nitrogen and later thawed in a 37 °C water bath. The sorted or isolated CD4+, CD8+ and CD8+ TEMRA cells reached a purity of at least 90%.

The source material was CD8+ T cells from PBMCs. The chain is assembled from TRBV27 and TRBJ1-4, with 9 bases in between that match TRBD1. This clonotype was sampled from a human donor with multiple sclerosis. The base sequence is TGTGCCAGCAGTCGGGTCGGGACAGGGCGAGGGGAAAAACTGTTTTTT. This translates into CASSRVGTGRGEKLFF.